The entry below describes one T cell receptor beta chain. Its matching antigen is unknown. This entry belongs to a study of T cell repertoires in cytomegalovirus infection. About the research overall: Indications of both CMV infection and matching HLA type were provided by public TCR beta signatures. Notes on the study in general: Cumulated frequencies of public TCR beta families served to identify carriers of CMV plus the relevant HLA. Ex vivo, HLA-C-restricted CMV-specific TCR beta clonotypes prevailed over the rest of the response.

The junction had 5 bases not matched to a gene; V was cut back by 5 bases and J by 1 base. The CDR3 contains 15 residues. In germline, CDR1 is SGHVS, CDR2 FNYEAQ. TCRdb analysed the reads with MiXCR anew, one entry per CDR3 protein. The table shows some 560,000 distinct CDR3 sequences, with under 45% occurring only once. This rearrangement joins TRBV7-6 to TRBJ1-2; TRBD1 aligns across 9 bases. Here the sequenced sample was cultured PBMCs, taken from culture after CMV antigen stimulation. The receptor's source is a human donor in good health (CMV status not recorded). Some clones in this sample may be carry-over from other donors' samples. CDR3 nucleotides: TGTGCCAGCAGCCGAGGGACAGGGAGTAACTATGGCTACACCTTC. It codes for CASSRGTGSNYGYTF.